This T cell receptor beta chain was sequenced for a study of response to subunit inactivated influenza vaccine. Findings and caveats of the study: Each seasonal influenza vaccination, the authors suggested, recruits few new T cells.

As regards this clonotype: Its specificity is not known.

CDR3 size: 15 residues. Germline V CDR1 and CDR2: SEHNR, FQNEAQ (reference sequence). The V end lost 1 base, the J end lost 3 bases, and 10 bases lay between the germline ends. A single record per CDR3 protein comes from TCRdb applying MiXCR to the RT-PCR reads. The sample holds about 160,000 distinct CDR3 sequences, about 11% seen once. V is TRBV7-9 and J is TRBJ1-3; D is unclear. This TCR derives from a man in his fifties who received an inactivated influenza vaccine. The material was non-naive T cells sorted from PBMCs, obtained roughly 46 days after vaccination. In nucleotides, the CDR3 is TGTGCCAGCAGCTTAGTGTCGGGAGATGGAAACACCATATATTTT. The encoded protein is CASSLVSGDGNTIYF.